This TCR beta chain came from a study of blood T cell repertoires in COVID-19 (dated by TCRdb to 2020 to 2021). Context from the whole study: Samples covering the acute and convalescent phases of COVID-19 were provided by collaborators in the United States, Italy and Spain. The prospective study material was composed of cDNA or gDNA derived from T cells, B-cell-depleted T cells, or PBMCs. Sample metadata almost always included a de-identified subject ID, COVID-19 status, age in years and sex. HLA class I and class II types, where available, came from metadata supplied by the sample provider rather than from assay-based typing. The dataset comprised deeply sampled blood TCRbeta repertoires from subjects exposed to, actively infected with, or recovered from COVID-19. Samples came from the ongoing ImmuneRACE study (first 160 participants) plus 1,254 subjects from 6 global collaborators. The repertoires were made available in a free public database intended to serve as a resource for research on the immune response to SARS-CoV-2.

The immunoSEQ Assay, a bias-controlled multiplex PCR, was used to amplify TCRbeta CDR3 regions from genomic DNA. Regarding the original processing steps: The number of nucleated cells in each sample was estimated from the amplification of reference gene primers within the assay. Sequence reads were collapsed and filtered to measure the absolute abundance of every unique TCRbeta CDR3 rearrangement. For each sample, productive Simpson clonality was calculated as the square root of Simpson's diversity index across productive rearrangements. Imported from immuneACCESS, the table was reduced by TCRdb to in-frame sequences with V and J called. These copies leave out some clones; in studies compared against another copy, an unresolved V gene accounts for under half, and the cause of the remainder is not known. V, J and clone size are taken as reported in that table, and D and trimming were inferred from the DNA itself. The table for this sample lists approximately 61,000 clones; around 83% of them were counted only once. Roughly a tenth of the sample lies in the top ten.

The research as a whole found: The quantity of clinical and demographic metadata differed by source and by participant and was supplied without curation.

In Seattle, one collaborating source enrolled patients while the infection was active and tracked those patients longitudinally over the course of disease. Collaborating institutions collected whole blood in K2EDTA tubes following their own protocols. For TCRbeta analysis, collaborators shipped samples in one of three forms: frozen whole blood, isolated PBMCs, or DNA extracted from either of those sample types. This clone occurred a few times. The clone's antigen remains unknown. The record has no base qualities; no much larger clone is one base away. Sequencing used peripheral blood. The receptor was isolated from a man aged 50 to 60 with COVID-19, enrolled during active disease.

The DNA reads as follows: TGTGCCTGGAGTGCCTCTGGCGGGAGGGTCTACGAGCAGTACTTC. The encoded protein is CAWSASGGRVYEQYF. The sequence links TRBV30 to TRBJ2-7; 9 bases in between match TRBD2. CDR1 is given as GTSNPN and CDR2 as SVGIG, both from the germline V gene (reference sequence). Including the terminal cysteine and phenylalanine, the CDR3 comprises 15 residues. Only CDR3 DNA is held: 45 bases, read in frame from base 1. After removal of 1 base from V and 3 bases from J, the junction retains 7 bases not matched to a gene.